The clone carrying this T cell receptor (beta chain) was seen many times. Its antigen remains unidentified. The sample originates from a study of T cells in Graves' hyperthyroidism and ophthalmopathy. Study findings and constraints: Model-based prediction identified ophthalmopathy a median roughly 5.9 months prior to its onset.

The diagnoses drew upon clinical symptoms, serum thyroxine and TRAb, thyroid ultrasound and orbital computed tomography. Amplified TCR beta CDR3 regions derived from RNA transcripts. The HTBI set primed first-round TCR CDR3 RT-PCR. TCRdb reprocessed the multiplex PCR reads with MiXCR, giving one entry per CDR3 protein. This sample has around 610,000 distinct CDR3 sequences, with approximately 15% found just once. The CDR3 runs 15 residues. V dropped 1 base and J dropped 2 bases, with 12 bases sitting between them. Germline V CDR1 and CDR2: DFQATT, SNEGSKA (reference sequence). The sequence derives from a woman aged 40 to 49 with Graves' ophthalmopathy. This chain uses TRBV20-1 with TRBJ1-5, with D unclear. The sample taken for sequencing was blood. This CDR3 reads CSARVRNVGNQPQHF. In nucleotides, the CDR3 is TGCAGTGCTAGAGTAAGAAATGTGGGCAATCAGCCCCAGCATTTT.